This T cell receptor (beta chain) was identified during a study of cytomegalovirus exposure and HLA in healthy donors. Study-level results: Accurate predictions that matched the HLA-A and HLA-B alleles of most subjects were reportedly made from TCR beta sequences. Among the most significant clusters, several appeared linked to common viral pathogens in a later analysis. Apart from CMV serostatus, no immune exposure information was available.

The CDR3 is 14 residues long. The V and J ends lost 0 bases and 7 bases respectively, with 12 bases between them. The germline CDR1 and CDR2 sequences are GTSNPN and SVGIG (reference sequence). Details on this clone: No antigen is known for it.

PCR amplification relied on 60 Vbeta primers (plus 13 Jbeta primers). The table came from immunoSEQ multiplex PCR; TCRdb's copy has only in-frame clones and leaves some out. The table shows more than 85,000 clones, with approximately 76% occurring only once. The sample was PBMCs. This chain connects TRBV30 to TRBJ1-4; no clear D. The origin of this receptor is a man under 40 in good health and CMV-seropositive. CDR3 sequence (DNA): TGTGCCTGGAGTGTACCCGCAGGCCCTGAAAAACTGTTTTTT. Translated: CAWSVPAGPEKLFF.